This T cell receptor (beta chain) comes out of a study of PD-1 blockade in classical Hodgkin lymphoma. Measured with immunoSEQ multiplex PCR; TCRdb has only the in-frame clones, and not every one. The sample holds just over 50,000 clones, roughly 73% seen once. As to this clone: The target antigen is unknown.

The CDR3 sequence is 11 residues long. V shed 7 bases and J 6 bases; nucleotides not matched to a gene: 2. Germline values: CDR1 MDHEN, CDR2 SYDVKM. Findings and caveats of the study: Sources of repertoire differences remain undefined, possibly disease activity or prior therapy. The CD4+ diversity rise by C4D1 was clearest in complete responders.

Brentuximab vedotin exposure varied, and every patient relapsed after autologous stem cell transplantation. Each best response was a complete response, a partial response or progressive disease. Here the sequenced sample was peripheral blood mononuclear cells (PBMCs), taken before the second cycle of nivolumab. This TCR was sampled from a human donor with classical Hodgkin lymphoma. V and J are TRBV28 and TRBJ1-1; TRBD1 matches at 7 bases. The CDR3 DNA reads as TGTGCCAGCAAGGGGGCCGCTGAAGCTTTCTTT. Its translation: CASKGAAEAFF. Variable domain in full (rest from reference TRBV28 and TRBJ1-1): DVKVTQSSRYLVKRTGEKVFLECVQDMDHENMFWYRQDPGLGLRLIYFSYDVKMKEKGDIPEGYSVSREKKERFSLILESASTNQTSMYLCASKGAAEAFFGQGTRLTVV.